This T cell receptor beta chain emerged from a study of shared clonotypes between healthy human individuals. This table comes from immunoSEQ multiplex PCR, and its TCRdb copy is limited to in-frame clones, with some not included. The sample has approximately 2,300,000 clones, 92% seen once; the top ten hold around 0.35%. CDR1 is KGHSH and CDR2 is LQKENI in the germline V gene. This CDR3 spans 13 amino acids. Between the trimmed V and J ends, which lost 5 bases and 2 bases, there was a span of 9 bases. The chain has TRBV18 and TRBJ2-5; D perhaps matches TRBD1 (6 bases). Input material: naive CD4+ T cells from PBMCs. Subset given: CD45RA+ positively selected. The receptor was derived from a man younger than 35 in good health. Some clones in this sample may be carry-over from other donors' samples. The CDR3, as DNA: TGTGCCAGCTCAACTGACAGGCAAGAGACCCAGTACTTC. This gives the protein CASSTDRQETQYF.